A selection of T cell receptor beta chains follows, all from one sample in a study of blood T cells in healthy people across ages. TCRdb fed the 5' RACE reads into MiXCR, producing one record per CDR3 protein. The sample records 800,000 to 950,000 distinct CDR3 sequences, around 46% being singletons. Sample: blood. The receptors originated from a man aged 25 to 40 in good health. The CDR3 runs from the conserved cysteine through the conserved F or W. Each record gives: J gene, V gene, D gene, clone size, CDR3 protein, CDR3 DNA. D genes are given only for firm matches. Size tells how often a clone was seen (once, few, many) or the class of an expanded clone, and some rows leave it out.

J gene: TRBJ2-3
V gene: TRBV7-8
D gene: TRBD1
clone size: .
CDR3 protein: CASSSITGGFGSTDTQYF
CDR3 DNA: TGTGCCAGCAGCAGCATCACAGGGGGCTTCGGGTCCACAGATACGCAGTATTTT

J gene: TRBJ2-5
V gene: TRBV12-3/TRBV12-4
D gene: .
clone size: .
CDR3 protein: CASSLGGQPGTQYF
CDR3 DNA: TGTGCCAGCAGTTTAGGCGGACAGCCAGGGACCCAGTACTTC

J gene: TRBJ2-3
V gene: TRBV5-5
D gene: .
clone size: once
CDR3 protein: CASKGTTTWLDTQYF
CDR3 DNA: TGTGCCAGCAAAGGGACCACCACGTGGTTAGATACGCAGTATTTT

J gene: TRBJ2-1
V gene: TRBV27
D gene: .
clone size: .
CDR3 protein: CASSLVGVQGEQFF
CDR3 DNA: TGTGCCAGCAGTTTAGTAGGGGTTCAGGGTGAGCAGTTCTTC

J gene: TRBJ1-1
V gene: TRBV7-9
D gene: TRBD1
clone size: .
CDR3 protein: CASSLVHGRGQRDTEAFF
CDR3 DNA: TGTGCCAGCAGCTTGGTTCACGGCAGGGGGCAAAGGGACACTGAAGCTTTCTTT

J gene: TRBJ2-7
V gene: TRBV20-1
D gene: .
clone size: .
CDR3 protein: CSPKNPENHEQYF
CDR3 DNA: TGCAGTCCAAAGAATCCGGAAAATCACGAGCAGTACTTC

J gene: TRBJ2-1
V gene: TRBV12-3/TRBV12-4
D gene: .
clone size: .
CDR3 protein: CASSFTWGANEQFF
CDR3 DNA: TGTGCCAGCAGTTTTACGTGGGGTGCCAATGAGCAGTTCTTC

J gene: TRBJ1-1
V gene: TRBV20-1
D gene: .
clone size: .
CDR3 protein: CSARGRLNTEAFF
CDR3 DNA: TGCAGTGCTAGAGGACGGTTGAACACTGAAGCTTTCTTT

J gene: TRBJ2-3
V gene: TRBV9
D gene: TRBD2
clone size: once
CDR3 protein: CASSARAGYTDTQYF
CDR3 DNA: TGTGCCAGCAGCGCTCGAGCGGGGTACACAGATACGCAGTATTTT

J gene: TRBJ2-7
V gene: TRBV7-2
D gene: TRBD2
clone size: .
CDR3 protein: CASSSAGGLASEQYF
CDR3 DNA: TGTGCCAGCAGTAGTGCGGGAGGACTAGCCTCCGAGCAGTACTTC

J gene: TRBJ1-1
V gene: TRBV29-1
D gene: TRBD1
clone size: few
CDR3 protein: CSAVPTGGTEAFF
CDR3 DNA: TGCAGCGCCGTTCCTACAGGGGGAACTGAAGCTTTCTTT

J gene: TRBJ2-1
V gene: TRBV19
D gene: .
clone size: .
CDR3 protein: CASSIQGWGWNEQFF
CDR3 DNA: TGTGCCAGTAGTATCCAGGGGTGGGGGTGGAATGAGCAGTTCTTC

J gene: TRBJ2-5
V gene: TRBV20-1
D gene: TRBD2
clone size: .
CDR3 protein: CSARELTSGGAAETQYF
CDR3 DNA: TGCAGTGCTAGAGAACTGACTAGCGGGGGGGCCGCTGAGACCCAGTACTTC

J gene: TRBJ1-3
V gene: TRBV20-1
D gene: .
clone size: .
CDR3 protein: CSADSRVGNTIYF
CDR3 DNA: TGCAGTGCTGATTCACGGGTCGGAAACACCATATATTTT

J gene: TRBJ1-5
V gene: TRBV6-5
D gene: .
clone size: .
CDR3 protein: CASSPADGNYNQPQHF
CDR3 DNA: TGTGCCAGCAGCCCGGCTGACGGGAATTACAATCAGCCCCAGCATTTT

J gene: TRBJ2-5
V gene: TRBV12-3/TRBV12-4
D gene: .
clone size: .
CDR3 protein: CAGSLGETQYF
CDR3 DNA: TGTGCCGGCAGTTTGGGAGAGACCCAGTACTTC

J gene: TRBJ1-2
V gene: TRBV12-3/TRBV12-4
D gene: TRBD1
clone size: few
CDR3 protein: CASSDPGQAIYGYTF
CDR3 DNA: TGTGCCAGCAGTGACCCGGGACAGGCGATCTATGGCTACACCTTC

J gene: TRBJ2-7
V gene: TRBV10-3
D gene: .
clone size: many
CDR3 protein: CAISESQGEQYF
CDR3 DNA: TGTGCCATCAGTGAGTCGCAAGGCGAGCAGTACTTC

J gene: TRBJ2-4
V gene: TRBV4-3
D gene: .
clone size: .
CDR3 protein: CASSQESPQGNIQYF
CDR3 DNA: TGCGCCAGCAGCCAAGAGTCCCCTCAGGGAAACATTCAGTACTTC

J gene: TRBJ1-1
V gene: TRBV5-1
D gene: TRBD1
clone size: few
CDR3 protein: CASTTGFNTEAFF
CDR3 DNA: TGCGCCAGTACGACAGGGTTTAACACTGAAGCTTTCTTT

J gene: TRBJ1-1
V gene: TRBV20-1
D gene: TRBD1
clone size: few
CDR3 protein: CSAREQGDTEAFF
CDR3 DNA: TGCAGTGCTAGAGAACAGGGGGACACTGAAGCTTTCTTT

J gene: TRBJ2-7
V gene: TRBV29-1
D gene: TRBD2
clone size: .
CDR3 protein: CSVAIAGGPFAYEQYF
CDR3 DNA: TGCAGCGTTGCGATAGCGGGGGGGCCTTTTGCCTACGAGCAGTACTTC

J gene: TRBJ1-2
V gene: TRBV20-1
D gene: .
clone size: .
CDR3 protein: CSASYLPATEGGYTF
CDR3 DNA: TGCAGTGCTAGTTATCTTCCGGCGACCGAGGGTGGCTACACCTTC

J gene: TRBJ1-2
V gene: TRBV6-1
D gene: TRBD1
clone size: few
CDR3 protein: CASSLQGVGYTF
CDR3 DNA: TGTGCCAGCAGTCTCCAGGGGGTTGGCTACACCTTC

J gene: TRBJ2-7
V gene: TRBV20-1
D gene: TRBD1
clone size: .
CDR3 protein: CKTGTGYEQYF
CDR3 DNA: TGCAAGACAGGGACGGGGTACGAGCAGTACTTC

J gene: TRBJ2-7
V gene: TRBV7-6
D gene: TRBD2
clone size: .
CDR3 protein: CASSLGGAWGGDEQYF
CDR3 DNA: TGTGCCAGCAGCTTAGGGGGCGCGTGGGGGGGGGATGAGCAGTACTTC

J gene: TRBJ2-7
V gene: TRBV27
D gene: .
clone size: few
CDR3 protein: CASSDQGGLSYEQYF
CDR3 DNA: TGTGCCAGCAGTGATCAGGGAGGATTGTCCTACGAGCAGTACTTC

J gene: TRBJ1-1
V gene: TRBV15
D gene: .
clone size: .
CDR3 protein: CATSTYRQNTEAFF
CDR3 DNA: TGTGCCACCAGCACGTACAGACAGAACACTGAAGCTTTCTTT

J gene: TRBJ1-2
V gene: TRBV20-1
D gene: TRBD1
clone size: few
CDR3 protein: CSGGQGVWGYTF
CDR3 DNA: TGCAGTGGGGGACAGGGGGTTTGGGGCTACACCTTC

J gene: TRBJ2-7
V gene: TRBV4-3
D gene: .
clone size: .
CDR3 protein: CASSQDDGSYNEQYF
CDR3 DNA: TGCGCCAGCAGCCAAGATGATGGGTCATACAATGAGCAGTACTTC

J gene: TRBJ2-1
V gene: TRBV4-2
D gene: TRBD2
clone size: .
CDR3 protein: CVSSQGLRGRAGYNEQFF
CDR3 DNA: TGTGTCAGCAGCCAGGGACTCCGGGGACGAGCGGGATACAATGAGCAGTTCTTC

J gene: TRBJ2-3
V gene: TRBV29-1
D gene: TRBD2
clone size: few
CDR3 protein: CSVAWRGGDTQYF
CDR3 DNA: TGCAGCGTTGCTTGGCGGGGGGGCGATACGCAGTATTTT

J gene: TRBJ2-7
V gene: TRBV27
D gene: .
clone size: .
CDR3 protein: CASSRQEGAEQYF
CDR3 DNA: TGTGCCAGCAGTAGACAGGAGGGGGCCGAGCAGTACTTC

J gene: TRBJ2-5
V gene: TRBV7-2
D gene: .
clone size: .
CDR3 protein: CASSSPVVQETQYF
CDR3 DNA: TGTGCCAGCTCTAGCCCCGTGGTCCAAGAGACCCAGTACTTC

J gene: TRBJ1-5
V gene: TRBV6-2/TRBV6-3
D gene: TRBD1
clone size: .
CDR3 protein: CASTRTGFNQPQHF
CDR3 DNA: TGTGCCAGCACCCGGACAGGGTTCAATCAGCCCCAGCATTTT

J gene: TRBJ2-5
V gene: TRBV4-2
D gene: .
clone size: .
CDR3 protein: CASSQESAGTQYF
CDR3 DNA: TGTGCCAGCAGCCAAGAGTCTGCGGGGACCCAGTACTTC

J gene: TRBJ2-7
V gene: TRBV11-1
D gene: TRBD1
clone size: .
CDR3 protein: CASTSTDRGYEQYF
CDR3 DNA: TGTGCCAGCACCAGTACCGACAGGGGCTACGAGCAGTACTTC

J gene: TRBJ2-7
V gene: TRBV12-3/TRBV12-4
D gene: .
clone size: .
CDR3 protein: CASSFRDGSYEQYF
CDR3 DNA: TGTGCCAGCAGTTTCCGGGATGGGTCCTACGAGCAGTACTTC

J gene: TRBJ1-6
V gene: TRBV4-1
D gene: .
clone size: .
CDR3 protein: CASSQEPDGHSPPHF
CDR3 DNA: TGCGCCAGCAGCCAAGAGCCGGACGGACACTCACCCCCCCACTTT

J gene: TRBJ1-3
V gene: TRBV7-2
D gene: .
clone size: .
CDR3 protein: CASAVGITGNTIYF
CDR3 DNA: TGTGCCAGCGCGGTTGGGATAACGGGAAACACCATATATTTT

J gene: TRBJ2-1
V gene: TRBV6-1
D gene: TRBD2
clone size: .
CDR3 protein: CASSDPRLAGYNEQFF
CDR3 DNA: TGTGCCAGCAGTGACCCTCGACTAGCGGGCTACAATGAGCAGTTCTTC

J gene: TRBJ2-4
V gene: TRBV4-3
D gene: .
clone size: few
CDR3 protein: CASSQSSREGEQYF
CDR3 DNA: TGCGCCAGCAGCCAAAGTTCCAGGGAAGGGGAGCAGTACTTC

J gene: TRBJ2-1
V gene: TRBV5-1
D gene: .
clone size: few
CDR3 protein: CASSFPSGAYNEQFF
CDR3 DNA: TGCGCCAGCAGCTTCCCGTCGGGGGCCTACAATGAGCAGTTCTTC

J gene: TRBJ2-7
V gene: TRBV4-2
D gene: .
clone size: few
CDR3 protein: CASSQETGHEQYF
CDR3 DNA: TGTGCCAGCAGCCAAGAGACCGGCCACGAGCAGTACTTC

J gene: TRBJ2-2
V gene: TRBV6-1
D gene: .
clone size: few
CDR3 protein: CASRALVVLGGHHRELFF
CDR3 DNA: TGTGCCAGCAGGGCCCTGGTAGTGCTCGGGGGTCACCACCGGGAGCTGTTTTTT

J gene: TRBJ2-1
V gene: TRBV15
D gene: .
clone size: .
CDR3 protein: CATSTSYKEQFF
CDR3 DNA: TGTGCCACCAGCACATCCTACAAAGAGCAGTTCTTC

J gene: TRBJ2-7
V gene: TRBV6-2/TRBV6-3
D gene: .
clone size: .
CDR3 protein: CASSYSSSTLSPSYEQYF
CDR3 DNA: TGTGCCAGCAGTTACTCGAGTTCGACCCTTAGCCCCTCATACGAGCAGTACTTC

J gene: TRBJ1-5
V gene: TRBV12-3/TRBV12-4
D gene: .
clone size: once
CDR3 protein: CASSLVNSNQPQHF
CDR3 DNA: TGTGCCAGCAGTTTAGTGAATAGCAATCAGCCCCAGCATTTT

J gene: TRBJ2-1
V gene: TRBV18
D gene: .
clone size: few
CDR3 protein: CASSPLNYNEQFF
CDR3 DNA: TGTGCCAGCTCACCACTAAACTACAATGAGCAGTTCTTC

J gene: TRBJ2-6
V gene: TRBV29-1
D gene: .
clone size: few
CDR3 protein: CSVEDTDRHLSSGANVLTF
CDR3 DNA: TGCAGCGTTGAAGATACTGACAGGCACTTGAGCTCTGGGGCCAACGTCCTGACTTTC

J gene: TRBJ2-3
V gene: TRBV21-1
D gene: .
clone size: few
CDR3 protein: CASNLRGATQYF
CDR3 DNA: TGTGCCAGCAACCTAAGGGGGGCTACGCAGTATTTT

J gene: TRBJ2-2
V gene: TRBV9
D gene: .
clone size: .
CDR3 protein: CASSGRVGTGELFF
CDR3 DNA: TGTGCCAGCAGCGGACGAGTCGGAACCGGGGAGCTGTTTTTT

J gene: TRBJ1-2
V gene: TRBV10-3
D gene: .
clone size: .
CDR3 protein: CAISGDTVNYGYTF
CDR3 DNA: TGTGCCATCAGTGGGGACACAGTAAACTATGGCTACACCTTC

J gene: TRBJ1-5
V gene: TRBV12-3/TRBV12-4
D gene: .
clone size: few
CDR3 protein: CASSPRDQPQHF
CDR3 DNA: TGTGCCAGCAGTCCCAGGGATCAGCCCCAGCATTTT

J gene: TRBJ2-7
V gene: TRBV20-1
D gene: .
clone size: .
CDR3 protein: CSACEDRGSYEQYF
CDR3 DNA: TGCAGTGCTTGTGAAGATAGAGGGTCCTACGAGCAGTACTTC

J gene: TRBJ2-3
V gene: TRBV29-1
D gene: .
clone size: .
CDR3 protein: CSVEPGASGITDTQYF
CDR3 DNA: TGCAGCGTTGAACCAGGGGCTAGCGGAATCACAGATACGCAGTATTTT

J gene: TRBJ2-5
V gene: TRBV7-3
D gene: .
clone size: .
CDR3 protein: CASSATWADQETQYF
CDR3 DNA: TGTGCCAGCAGCGCCACCTGGGCAGATCAAGAGACCCAGTACTTC

J gene: TRBJ1-2
V gene: TRBV2
D gene: .
clone size: .
CDR3 protein: CASRETGLGYGYTF
CDR3 DNA: TGTGCCAGCAGGGAAACAGGGTTAGGCTATGGCTACACCTTC

J gene: TRBJ1-1
V gene: TRBV6-5
D gene: .
clone size: .
CDR3 protein: CASRQQKNTEAFF
CDR3 DNA: TGTGCCAGCAGACAGCAGAAGAACACTGAAGCTTTCTTT

J gene: TRBJ1-2
V gene: TRBV28
D gene: .
clone size: .
CDR3 protein: CASSSSGPSLGYTF
CDR3 DNA: TGTGCCAGCAGTTCCTCAGGGCCAAGCCTTGGCTACACCTTC